These T cell receptor beta chains were read from a single sample in a study of blood T cell repertoires in COVID-19. Here immunoSEQ multiplex PCR was the method, and the copy in TCRdb shows in-frame clones only, minus some. The table shows about 140,000 clones, with about 83% occurring only once. Sequenced input: peripheral blood. The receptors were sampled from a human donor in a cohort sampled during active COVID-19. Each CDR3 is given with its conserved first and last residue. Fields, in order: V gene, D gene, J gene, CDR3 length, clone size, CDR3 protein, CDR3 DNA. The D gene is left open where the match is weak. Only part of the rows carry a size: once, few, many, or a class if the clone is expanded.

TRBV18	NA	TRBJ2-7	11	few	CASSPGREQYF	TGTGCCAGCTCACCAGGTCGGGAGCAGTACTTC
TRBV5-1	NA	TRBJ1-6	12	NA	CASNSNNSPLHF	TGCGCCAGCAATTCCAATAATTCACCCCTCCACTTT
TRBV5-1	TRBD1	TRBJ2-5	13	NA	CASRFQGDETQYF	TGCGCCAGTAGATTCCAGGGGGATGAGACCCAGTACTTC
TRBV19	NA	TRBJ2-1	12	NA	CASRKEDDEQFF	TGTGCCAGTAGGAAGGAGGACGATGAGCAGTTCTTC
TRBV7-9	TRBD1	TRBJ2-4	15	few	CASSWTGDGKNIQYF	TGTGCCAGCAGCTGGACAGGGGATGGCAAAAACATTCAGTACTTC
TRBV19	NA	TRBJ2-3	14	NA	CASSIQASTDTQYF	TGTGCCAGTAGTATACAGGCGAGCACAGATACGCAGTATTTT
TRBV7-3	NA	TRBJ1-1	13	NA	CASSLSDSTEAFF	TGTGCCAGCAGCTTAAGCGACAGCACTGAAGCTTTCTTT
TRBV21-1	NA	TRBJ2-6	17	NA	CASSKWDKVSGANVLTF	TGTGCCAGCAGCAAATGGGACAAGGTGTCTGGGGCCAACGTCCTGACTTTC
TRBV29-1	NA	TRBJ1-2	14	NA	CSVELQGLVGGYTF	TGCAGCGTTGAATTACAGGGCCTAGTGGGCGGCTACACCTTC
TRBV5-1	TRBD1	TRBJ2-4	19	NA	CASSSTGTAALLAKNIQYF	TGCGCCAGCAGCTCAACCGGGACAGCAGCATTACTAGCCAAAAACATTCAGTACTTC
TRBV27	TRBD1	TRBJ2-7	15	NA	CATARLGQGAYEQYF	TGTGCCACCGCTCGACTGGGACAGGGGGCCTACGAGCAGTACTTC
TRBV19	NA	TRBJ1-2	14	NA	CASSARGTGDGYTF	TGTGCCAGTAGTGCGCGGGGCACCGGAGATGGCTACACCTTC
TRBV7-2	TRBD1	TRBJ2-7	15	NA	CASSQRKGAPYEQYF	TGTGCCAGCAGCCAACGGAAGGGGGCCCCCTACGAGCAGTACTTC
TRBV13	NA	TRBJ2-3	13	NA	CASSWASTDTQYF	TGTGCCAGCAGCTGGGCTAGCACAGATACGCAGTATTTT
TRBV11-1	NA	TRBJ2-6	14	NA	CASSSGAGANVLTF	TGTGCCAGCAGCTCAGGGGCTGGGGCCAACGTCCTGACTTTC
TRBV7-9	TRBD2	TRBJ2-7	13	few	CASSLGTTYEQYF	TGTGCCAGCAGCCTCGGGACTACCTACGAGCAGTACTTC
TRBV7-3	NA	TRBJ2-1	13	NA	CASSWTVTSEQFF	TGTGCCAGCAGCTGGACAGTAACCTCCGAGCAGTTCTTC
TRBV6-6	TRBD1	TRBJ2-7	12	NA	CASSTTGVEQYF	TGTGCCAGCAGCACGACAGGGGTCGAGCAGTACTTC